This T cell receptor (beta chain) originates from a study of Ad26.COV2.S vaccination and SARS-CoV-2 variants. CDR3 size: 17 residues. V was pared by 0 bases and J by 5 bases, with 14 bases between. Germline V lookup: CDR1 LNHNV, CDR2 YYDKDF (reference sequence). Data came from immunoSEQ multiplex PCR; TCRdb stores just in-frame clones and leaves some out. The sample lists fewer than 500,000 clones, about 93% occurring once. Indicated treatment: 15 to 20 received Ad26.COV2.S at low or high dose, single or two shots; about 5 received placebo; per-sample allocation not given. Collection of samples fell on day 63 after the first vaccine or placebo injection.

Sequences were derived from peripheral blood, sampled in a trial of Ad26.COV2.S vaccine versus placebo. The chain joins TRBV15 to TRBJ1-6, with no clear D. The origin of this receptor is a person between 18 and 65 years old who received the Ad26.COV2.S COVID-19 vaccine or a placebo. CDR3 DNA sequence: TGTGCCACCAGCAGAGAGTGGGCTGTCACTGATAATTCACCCCTCCACTTT. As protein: CATSREWAVTDNSPLHF.